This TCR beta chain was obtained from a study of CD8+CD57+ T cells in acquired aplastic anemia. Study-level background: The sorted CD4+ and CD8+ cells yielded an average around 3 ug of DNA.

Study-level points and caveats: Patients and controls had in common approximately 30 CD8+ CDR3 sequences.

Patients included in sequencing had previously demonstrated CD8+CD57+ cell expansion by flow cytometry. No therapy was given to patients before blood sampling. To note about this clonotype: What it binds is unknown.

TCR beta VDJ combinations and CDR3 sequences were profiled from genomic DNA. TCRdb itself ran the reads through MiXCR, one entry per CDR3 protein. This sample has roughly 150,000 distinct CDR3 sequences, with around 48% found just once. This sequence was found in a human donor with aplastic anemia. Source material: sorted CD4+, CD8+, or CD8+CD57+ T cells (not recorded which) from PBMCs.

CDR3 sequence (DNA): TGCAGTGCTACGGAGACAGGGGGCTCCTACGAGCAGTACTTC. This translates into CSATETGGSYEQYF. The rearrangement uses TRBV20-1 and TRBJ2-7; 9 bases align to TRBD1. The V gene's germline CDR1 is DFQATT and CDR2 SNEGSKA (reference sequence). The length of the CDR3 is 14 residues. J lost 0 bases, V lost 4 bases, and 4 bases had no gene match.